Listed below are T cell receptor beta chains from one sample, sequenced in a study of blood T cell repertoires in COVID-19. Data came from immunoSEQ multiplex PCR; TCRdb stores just in-frame clones and leaves some out. The sample has 50,000 to 55,000 clones, 80% to 90% seen once. The sequenced material came from peripheral blood. The receptor source for this set is a man aged 50-59 years with active COVID-19. Both conserved end residues are part of each CDR3. D genes are given only for firm matches. A row's size may be missing; if present it is once, few, many or a size class.

j_gene | d_gene | len | v_gene | abundance | CDR3nt | CDR3aa
TRBJ2-1 | TRBD2 | 16 | TRBV15 | . | TGTGCCACCAGCAATCCAACTAGCGGGCCGTACAATGAGCAGTTCTTC | CATSNPTSGPYNEQFF
TRBJ2-5 | . | 16 | TRBV14 | . | TGTGCCAGCAGCCAAGAACAGTACAGACCCCAAGAGACCCAGTACTTC | CASSQEQYRPQETQYF
TRBJ2-1 | . | 11 | TRBV12-3/TRBV12-4 | once | TGTGCCAGCAGATCTATCAATGAGCAGTTCTTC | CASRSINEQFF
TRBJ2-3 | . | 14 | TRBV9 | . | TGTGCCAGCAGCACCGCCTACAGCACAGATACGCAGTATTTT | CASSTAYSTDTQYF
TRBJ1-1 | . | 15 | TRBV11-2 | . | TGTGCCAGCAGGATAAGAGCAGGGCCGAACACTGAAGCTTTCTTT | CASRIRAGPNTEAFF
TRBJ2-1 | TRBD2 | 16 | TRBV2 | . | TGTGCCAGCAGTGAAGAGTGGCGGGGGGCCGGTCATGAGCAGTTCTTC | CASSEEWRGAGHEQFF
TRBJ1-2 | TRBD1 | 14 | TRBV27 | . | TGTGCCAGCAGTTTGAGGACAGGGGGCTATGGCTACACCTTC | CASSLRTGGYGYTF
TRBJ1-5 | . | 16 | TRBV2 | . | TGTGCCAGCAGTGAAGGGGTTTGGCAGGGCGGCCAGCCCCAGCATTTT | CASSEGVWQGGQPQHF
TRBJ2-1 | . | 17 | TRBV4-1 | . | TGCGCCAGCAGCTTCGGACAGGGACTACCACTTTTCAATGAGCAGTTCTTC | CASSFGQGLPLFNEQFF
TRBJ2-2 | TRBD2 | 18 | TRBV3-1/TRBV3-2 | . | TGTGCCAGCAGCCAGGCCCCCAGCGGGGGGCCGAACACCGGGGAGCTGTTTTTT | CASSQAPSGGPNTGELFF
TRBJ2-7 | . | 16 | TRBV4-3 | . | TGCGCCAGCAGCCAAGACACGGGGGGCCCGACCTACGAGCAGTACTTC | CASSQDTGGPTYEQYF
TRBJ2-5 | . | 15 | TRBV5-1 | . | TGCGCCAGCAGCTTGCAGGGAATAAGCCAAGAGACCCAGTACTTC | CASSLQGISQETQYF
TRBJ2-2 | . | 14 | TRBV25-1 | . | TGTGCCAGCAGTTTGGACAGTATAGCCGGGGAGCTGTTTTTT | CASSLDSIAGELFF
TRBJ1-1 | TRBD1 | 14 | TRBV15 | . | TGTGCCACCAGCAGGAACAGGGGCCCCACTGAAGCTTTCTTT | CATSRNRGPTEAFF
TRBJ2-2 | . | 15 | TRBV4-2 | . | TGTGCCAGCAGCCGACCGGGGATGGCGAACGGGGAGCTGTTTTTT | CASSRPGMANGELFF
TRBJ2-2 | . | 14 | TRBV9 | . | TGTGCCAGCAGCGTAGGGCTCATCACCGGGGAGCTGTTTTTT | CASSVGLITGELFF
TRBJ1-2 | TRBD1 | 15 | TRBV5-4 | . | TGTGCCAGCAGCCCCACTCGGGACAGGGGAAATGGCTACACCTTC | CASSPTRDRGNGYTF
TRBJ1-2 | . | 15 | TRBV3-1/TRBV3-2 | . | TGTGCCAGCAGCCAAGATTTAACAGGGAACTATGGCTACACCTTC | CASSQDLTGNYGYTF
TRBJ2-7 | . | 14 | TRBV20-1 | . | TGCAGTGCTAGTCCCCCCGGTGGCTCCTACGAGCAGTACTTC | CSASPPGGSYEQYF
TRBJ1-5 | . | 12 | TRBV12-3/TRBV12-4 | . | TGTGCCAGCACCGAAGAAGGAGGGCCCCAGCATTTT | CASTEEGGPQHF
TRBJ2-6 | . | 18 | TRBV18 | . | TGTGCCAGCTCACCAGTCGATCTGGGCAGCTCTGGGGCCAACGTCCTGACTTTC | CASSPVDLGSSGANVLTF
TRBJ2-1 | . | 14 | TRBV7-9 | . | TGTGCCAGCAGCTCATCCGGGACATGGAATGAGCAGTTCTTC | CASSSSGTWNEQFF
TRBJ2-3 | TRBD2 | 16 | TRBV7-2 | . | TGTGCCAGCAGCTTAGACCTAGCGGGGGGGCAAGATACGCAGTATTTT | CASSLDLAGGQDTQYF
TRBJ2-7 | . | 12 | TRBV6-5 | . | TGTGCCAGCAAAAAACAGGGCTACGAGCAGTACTTC | CASKKQGYEQYF
TRBJ1-1 | . | 15 | TRBV11-2 | . | TGTGCCAGCAGCTTAATCCAGGGGTTGAACACTGAAGCTTTCTTT | CASSLIQGLNTEAFF
TRBJ2-5 | . | 14 | TRBV19 | . | TGTGCCAGTAGTATTTCCGGGACTCCAGAGACCCAGTACTTC | CASSISGTPETQYF
TRBJ2-1 | . | 12 | TRBV29-1 | . | TGCAGCGTTGTTACGATGGCCAATGAGCAGTTCTTC | CSVVTMANEQFF
TRBJ1-2 | TRBD1 | 13 | TRBV12-3/TRBV12-4 | once | TGTGCCAGCAGCACGATCAGACAGGGGGGCTACACCTTC | CASSTIRQGGYTF
TRBJ1-1 | . | 13 | TRBV5-1 | . | TGCGCCAGCAGCGAGGACAGTGACACTGAAGCTTTCTTT | CASSEDSDTEAFF
TRBJ2-5 | . | 14 | TRBV7-6 | . | TGTGCCAGCAGCTTGTTCGGGGATCCAGAGACCCAGTACTTC | CASSLFGDPETQYF
TRBJ2-7 | TRBD1 | 11 | TRBV19 | . | TGTGCCAGTAGGACAGGGGTCGAGCAGTACTTC | CASRTGVEQYF
TRBJ1-6 | . | 13 | TRBV12-3/TRBV12-4 | few | TGTGCCAGCAGTTTAGGGGGAGACTCACCCCTCCACTTT | CASSLGGDSPLHF
TRBJ2-3 | . | 12 | TRBV14 | . | TGTGCCAGCAGCCAACTCACAGATACGCAGTATTTT | CASSQLTDTQYF
TRBJ1-1 | TRBD1 | 14 | TRBV19 | . | TGTGCCAGTAGTATAGGGGACAGGAACACTGAAGCTTTCTTT | CASSIGDRNTEAFF
TRBJ2-1 | . | 14 | TRBV11-3 | once | TGTGCCAGCAGCTTAGATGGGGCAGGTGGGGAGCAGTTCTTC | CASSLDGAGGEQFF
TRBJ2-1 | . | 15 | TRBV6-5 | . | TGTGCCAGCAGTTACTGGGCAGGAACCTACAATGAGCAGTTCTTC | CASSYWAGTYNEQFF
TRBJ1-2 | . | 13 | TRBV6-5 | . | TGTGCCAGCATTCGGGACTTAACATATGGCTACACCTTC | CASIRDLTYGYTF
TRBJ2-5 | . | 13 | TRBV3-1/TRBV3-2 | . | TGTGCCAGCAGCCTCCCTAGAGGAGAGACCCAGTACTTC | CASSLPRGETQYF
TRBJ2-5 | . | 14 | TRBV29-1 | . | TGCAGCGTCTTCGACAGTCTAAAGGGTGAGACCCAGTACTTC | CSVFDSLKGETQYF
TRBJ2-7 | TRBD1 | 15 | TRBV7-6 | . | TGTGCCAGCAGCTTAGGACAGGGGGTAGCGAACGAGCAGTACTTC | CASSLGQGVANEQYF
TRBJ2-3 | . | 15 | TRBV7-2 | . | TGTGCCAGCAGCTTGAGGGGGTCTTACGCCCGTAGGCAGTATTTT | CASSLRGSYARRQYF
TRBJ2-7 | TRBD1 | 14 | TRBV19 | . | TGTGCCAGTAGTCGAAGGACAGGTTCCTACGAGCAGTACTTC | CASSRRTGSYEQYF
TRBJ1-3 | TRBD1 | 14 | TRBV29-1 | . | TGCAGCGTTCGGACAGGGCTCTACGGAAACACCATATATTTT | CSVRTGLYGNTIYF
TRBJ2-3 | TRBD1 | 15 | TRBV5-6 | . | TGTGCCAGCAGCGCGGGACAGGGGCTTACAGATACGCAGTATTTT | CASSAGQGLTDTQYF
TRBJ1-4 | . | 13 | TRBV3-1/TRBV3-2 | few | TGTGCCAGCAGCCAAGATAGGACAAAGCAACTGTTTTTT | CASSQDRTKQLFF
TRBJ2-7 | TRBD1 | 16 | TRBV6-5 | . | TGTGCCAGCAGTTGGTTTGGGACAGGGAGGTCCTACGAGCAGTACTTC | CASSWFGTGRSYEQYF